This T cell receptor (beta chain) is drawn from a study of cytomegalovirus exposure and HLA in healthy donors. About the study: The 100 to 150 validation repertoires used the same platform as the 666 first-cohort repertoires, a later analysis reported. Whole-study results and caveats: Confirmation was obtained in vitro that a few CMV-associated chains are specific for CMV antigens. The investigators catalogued 150 or so TCR beta chains as cytomegalovirus-associated.

As concerns this clone: Its antigen is currently unknown.

The validation cohort, a group of 100 to 150 subjects, included the donors and was separate from the roughly 620-subject first cohort. CDR1 is SGDLS, CDR2 YYNGEE, per germline. Germline trimming cut 3 bases from V and 3 bases from J; bases unmatched to any gene: 13. The length of the CDR3 is 17 residues. The data were produced by immunoSEQ multiplex PCR, yet TCRdb's version contains in-frame clones alone and is incomplete. The sample contains 200,000 to 250,000 clones, over 80% of which appear only once. The gene calls are TRBV9 and TRBJ2-5; 8 bases map to TRBD2. The material sequenced was PBMCs. The source of this sequence is a woman under 30 in good health and CMV-seronegative. CDR3 nucleotides: TGTGCCAGCAGCGATGACCCTAGGAGCGGGGGCAAAGAGACCCAGTACTTC. Amino acid sequence: CASSDDPRSGGKETQYF.